These 31 T cell receptor beta chains were all obtained from the same sample, sequenced in a study of regulatory T cells in long-lasting Graves disease. Arm-PCR with iRepertoire HTBI primers amplified the CDR3 regions for these TCR beta libraries. TCRdb called the multiplex PCR reads again in MiXCR, with one record for every CDR3 protein. Counted here are 350,000 to 450,000 distinct CDR3 sequences, 14% to 15% occurring once; the ten biggest clones make up 15% to 20%. As for time point: newly diagnosed GD, antithyroid drugs for less than 3 months. Preparation of the TCR library used RNA extracted from PBMCs. A further study also used this sample, focusing on T cells in Graves' hyperthyroidism and ophthalmopathy.

This specimen was peripheral blood mononuclear cells (PBMCs), taken at new diagnosis, from a patient treated with antithyroid drugs. The receptors stem from a woman under 40 with Graves disease.

This clonotype was detected ten times or more. The chain combines TRBV29-1 with TRBJ2-1; D ambiguous. Deletions cut 5 bases from V and 5 bases from J, with 7 bases between. The germline gives CDR1 SQVTM, CDR2 ANQGSEA. This CDR3 region has 11 residues. As DNA, the CDR3 is TGCAGCGTTTTGCGGCACAATGAGCAGTTCTTC. Translation: CSVLRHNEQFF.

The chain uses TRBV19 and TRBJ1-5, with D unresolved. The germline V gene has CDR1 LNHDA and CDR2 SQIVND (reference sequence). This CDR3 spans 14 amino acids. Deletions cut 5 bases from V and 3 bases from J, with 11 bases between. DNA of the CDR3: TGTGCCAGTAGTGCGACACCTTACAATCAGCCCCAGCATTTT. Protein sequence: CASSATPYNQPQHF.

This clonotype was detected only a few times. The chain joins TRBV5-6 to TRBJ1-6; D not resolved. Germline values: CDR1 SGHDT, CDR2 YYEEEE. V lost 0 bases and J lost 0, with 4 bases in between. The length of the CDR3 is 15 residues. The CDR3 DNA is TGTGCCAGCAGCTTGGAGAGCTCCTATAATTCACCCCTCCACTTT. This sequence encodes CASSLESSYNSPLHF.

In this sample, this clonotype turned up many times. The rearrangement uses TRBV6-2 or TRBV6-3 and TRBJ2-7; 7 positions agree with TRBD1. The CDR3 is 16 amino acids. Germline CDR1 and CDR2: MNHEY and SVGEGT. V lost 2 bases to trimming and J lost 3 bases; unmatched junction nucleotides: 10. In DNA form, the CDR3 reads TGTGCCAGCAGTTACACGCCCGGGACAGTGTTCTACGAGCAGTACTTC. Translated, it gives CASSYTPGTVFYEQYF.

Points on this clonotype: A clone one base away is much larger, so this may be a read error. The chain carries TRBV6-1 and TRBJ2-7; no reliable D call. Per the germline V gene, CDR1 is MNHNS and CDR2 is SASEGT. The CDR3 is 12 residues long. Written as DNA, the CDR3 is TGTGCCAGCAGTAATCCGTCATACGAGCGGTACTTC. Its translation: CASSNPSYERYF.

This clonotype was detected ten times or more. The V gene is TRBV11-2, the J gene TRBJ2-5, with 7 bases fitting TRBD1. There are 17 residues in the CDR3. The ends lost 1 base at V and 0 bases at J; junction bases unmatched: 8. The germline V gene has CDR1 SGHAT and CDR2 FQNNGV. The CDR3 loop is CASSLGNLGQNQETQYF. CDR3 DNA: TGTGCCAGCAGCTTAGGAAATTTGGGACAGAACCAAGAGACCCAGTACTTC.

This clonotype has just a few counts. The V gene is TRBV19, the J gene TRBJ2-3; D is uncertain. Trimming took 5 bases from V and 8 from J, leaving 11 bases between them. Germline V lookup: CDR1 LNHDA, CDR2 SQIVND (reference sequence). The CDR3 is made up of 12 amino acids. CDR3 in amino acids: CASSVPLGTQYF. In nucleotides, the CDR3 is TGTGCCAGTAGTGTGCCCCTGGGTACGCAGTATTTT. Supplemented by reference TRBV19 and TRBJ2-3, the full variable domain reads DGGITQSPKYLFRKEGQNVTLSCEQNLNHDAMYWYRQDPGQGLRLIYYSQIVNDFQKGDIAEGYSVSREKKESFPLTVTSAQKNPTAFYLCASSVPLGTQYFGPGTRLTVL.

The sample holds many counts of this clonotype. The rearrangement uses TRBV28 and TRBJ2-4; 7 bases align to TRBD1. Unmatched junction bases numbered 8, after V lost 4 bases and J lost 2 bases. The V gene's germline CDR1 is MDHEN and CDR2 SYDVKM. This CDR3 is built from 16 residues. The CDR3 here is CASSYDRAGPKNIQYF. The CDR3 DNA is TGTGCCAGCAGTTATGACAGGGCTGGGCCCAAAAACATTCAGTACTTC.

This clonotype appeared many times. J is TRBJ2-6 and V is TRBV6-1; the D call may be TRBD1 or TRBD2 (5 bases each). The CDR3 length is 15 residues. V was pared by 6 bases and J by 2 bases, with 11 bases between. Per germline, CDR1 MNHNS and CDR2 SASEGT. The CDR3 nucleotides read TGTGCCAGCAGCAGAGGGGCCCCTGGGGCCAACGTCCTGACTTTC. Residues: CASSRGAPGANVLTF.

The V call is TRBV28, the J call TRBJ1-1, with D possibly being TRBD1 (6 bases). CDR3 length: 15 residues. Germline CDR1 is MDHEN and CDR2 is SYDVKM. Trimming removed 3 bases at V and 6 bases at J, with 17 bases between. The CDR3 is CASSFRGVLFAEAFF. The CDR3 nucleotides read TGTGCCAGCAGTTTCAGGGGAGTTTTATTCGCTGAAGCTTTCTTT. Combining the CDR3 with reference TRBV28 and TRBJ1-1 gives the whole variable domain DVKVTQSSRYLVKRTGEKVFLECVQDMDHENMFWYRQDPGLGLRLIYFSYDVKMKEKGDIPEGYSVSREKKERFSLILESASTNQTSMYLCASSFRGVLFAEAFFGQGTRLTVV.

The sample holds a few counts of this clonotype. The chain recombines TRBV9 with TRBJ2-1; TRBD2 agrees at 9 bases. V dropped 0 bases and J dropped 7; count of bases not matched to a gene: 8. The germline gives CDR1 SGDLS, CDR2 YYNGEE. The CDR3 is made up of 16 amino acids. CDR3 in DNA: TGTGCCAGCAGCGTAGATCCTAGCGGGAATATTAATGAGCAGTTCTTC. Its translation: CASSVDPSGNINEQFF.

The sample holds many counts of this clonotype. V and J are TRBV28 and TRBJ1-6, with 7 positions matching TRBD1. Germline trimming cut 1 base from V and 4 bases from J; bases unmatched to any gene: 4. CDR3 length equals 16 residues. Germline CDR1 and CDR2: MDHEN and SYDVKM. CDR3 amino acids: CASSLLTGQYNSPLHF. The CDR3 nucleotides are TGTGCCAGCAGTTTATTGACAGGGCAGTATAATTCACCCCTCCACTTT.

V and J are TRBV5-1 and TRBJ2-5; D is possibly TRBD2 (6 bases). This CDR3 is 17 amino acids long. The germline V gene encodes CDR1 SGHRS and CDR2 YFSETQ. V dropped 1 base and J dropped 4 bases, with 20 bases sitting between them. The CDR3, as DNA: TGCGCCAGCAGCTTGACTTTACTCAGGGAGGACGGAGAGACCCAGTACTTC. Translation gives CASSLTLLREDGETQYF.

This clonotype was seen many times. The chain combines TRBV11-2 with TRBJ2-1; D gene ambiguous. CDR3 length equals 11 residues. V gave up 3 bases and J gave up 8 bases, with 5 bases separating them. Germline CDR1 is SGHAT and CDR2 is FQNNGV. CDR3 amino acids: CASSFMDEQFF. The DNA for the CDR3 is TGTGCCAGCAGCTTCATGGATGAGCAGTTCTTC.

This clonotype was counted many times. The rearrangement links TRBV12-3 or TRBV12-4 to TRBJ2-7; D not resolved. CDR3 length: 15 amino acids. V shed 5 bases and J shed 4 bases, with 18 bases lying between them. The CDR3 region is CASSPNWSRTYEQYF. The DNA of the CDR3 is TGTGCCAGCAGTCCCAATTGGTCGAGAACTTACGAGCAGTACTTC.

This clonotype occurred many times. The V gene is TRBV29-1, the J gene TRBJ1-1; D gene ambiguous. Germline V gene lookup returns CDR1 SQVTM and CDR2 ANQGSEA. Between the trimmed V and J ends, which lost 5 bases and 2 bases, there was a span of 18 bases. The CDR3 is made up of 15 amino acids. The CDR3 here is CSVRPWAQKNTEAFF. CDR3 sequence (DNA): TGCAGCGTTCGACCATGGGCCCAGAAAAACACTGAAGCTTTCTTT.

This clonotype showed up just a few times. V is TRBV7-2 and J is TRBJ2-5, with TRBD2 identical over 13 bases. The CDR3 loop spans 15 amino acids. J was trimmed by 7 bases and V by 4 bases; bases with no gene match: 6. Germline V CDR1 and CDR2: SGHTA, FQGNSA. DNA for the CDR3: TGTGCCAGCAGCTCTCCCGGGACTAGCGGGGTGACCCAGTACTTC. Translating gives CASSSPGTSGVTQYF.

This clonotype appeared many times. The chain carries TRBV20-1 and TRBJ2-1; 7 positions match TRBD2. The V gene end was trimmed by 5 bases and the J gene end by 1 base; junction bases not matched to a gene: 8. The germline CDR1 and CDR2 sequences are DFQATT and SNEGSKA (reference sequence). CDR3 length: 15 residues. The CDR3 DNA reads TGCAGTGCTGCCGACTCGGGACTATCCTACAATGAGCAGTTCTTC. It specifies CSAADSGLSYNEQFF.

This clonotype was found many times. This chain links TRBV12-3 or TRBV12-4 with TRBJ2-1; D might be TRBD2 (6 bases). V lost 0 bases, J lost 7 bases, and 22 bases lay in between. There are 18 residues in the CDR3. The CDR3 protein is CASSLASPWAGTRNEQFF. The CDR3 region has the DNA TGTGCCAGCAGTTTAGCCAGTCCTTGGGCGGGAACAAGGAATGAGCAGTTCTTC.

Only a few counts were recorded for this clonotype. The rearrangement joins TRBV6-1 to TRBJ1-1; tentative D call: TRBD1 (5 bases). This CDR3 is built from 13 residues. From germline, CDR1 is MNHNS and CDR2 SASEGT. Between the trimmed V and J ends, which lost 8 bases and 3 bases, there was a span of 13 bases. This chain's CDR3 is CASVDRRDTEAFF. For the CDR3, the DNA is TGTGCCAGCGTAGACCGCAGGGACACTGAAGCTTTCTTT.

The chain recombines TRBV3-1 with TRBJ1-4, with 7 bases aligning to TRBD1. The germline V gene has CDR1 LGHDT and CDR2 YNNKEL (reference sequence). CDR3 length: 18 residues. V gave up 0 bases and J gave up 7 bases; unmatched junction bases: 14. CDR3 amino acids: CASSQEYRGWVRVEKLFF. DNA for the CDR3: TGTGCCAGCAGCCAAGAGTACAGGGGCTGGGTACGAGTTGAAAAACTGTTTTTT.

This clonotype came up many times. This rearrangement joins TRBV10-1 to TRBJ2-3; no reliable D call. The CDR3 has 19 residues. Germline V gene data show CDR1 as WNHNN and CDR2 as SYGVQD (reference sequence). V was shortened by 0 bases and J by 2 bases, with 21 bases between the two germline ends. The DNA of the CDR3 is TGCGCCAGCAGTGAGTCGTCCAGAGCCAGCGCTTTGAACACAGATACGCAGTATTTT. Protein: CASSESSRASALNTDTQYF.

This clonotype was picked up many times. The V call is TRBV12-3 or TRBV12-4, the J call TRBJ2-1; 7 positions agree with TRBD2. The trim removed 0 bases at V and 4 bases at J, leaving 3 bases unmatched. The CDR3 consists of 15 residues. CDR3 nucleotides: TGTGCCAGCAGTTTAGCGCGGGAGCGATACAATGAGCAGTTCTTC. It codes for CASSLARERYNEQFF.

This clonotype has at least ten counts. The rearrangement joins TRBV11-2 to TRBJ2-2, with D unclear. Germline V gives CDR1 SGHAT, CDR2 FQNNGV. This CDR3 region has 13 residues. The V gene lost 3 bases and the J gene lost 4 bases, with 6 bases spanning the gap. CDR3 nucleotides: TGTGCCAGCAGCTTCGGATCCACCGGGGAGCTGTTTTTT. Translation: CASSFGSTGELFF.

This clonotype has a handful of counts. V gene TRBV29-1 combines with J gene TRBJ2-5, with 12 bases matching TRBD2. The CDR3 sequence is 14 residues long. CDR1 SQVTM and CDR2 ANQGSEA come from the germline V gene. After removal of 7 bases from V and 5 bases from J, the junction contained 8 bases not matched to a gene. CDR3 amino acids: CSAQRLAGDETQYF. The DNA for the CDR3 is TGCAGCGCTCAGAGACTAGCGGGAGACGAGACCCAGTACTTC.

This clonotype showed up many times. The chain links TRBV5-1 to TRBJ1-5, with D unclear. CDR1 and CDR2 (germline): SGHRS, YFSETQ. With 4 bases removed from V and 2 bases from J, the gap between germline ends came to 16 bases. This CDR3 is built from 16 residues. In nucleotides, the CDR3 is TGCGCCAGCAGCCCGGCCCCCAACGGGGGCAATCAGCCCCAGCATTTT. Translated, it gives CASSPAPNGGNQPQHF.

This clonotype was recorded a few times. The chain has TRBV18 and TRBJ2-7; TRBD2 matches 8 bases. V shed 2 bases, J shed 2 bases, and the junction held 8 bases outside the gene matches. Germline lookup yields CDR1 KGHSH and CDR2 LQKENI. The CDR3 has 16 amino acids. The CDR3 DNA sequence: TGTGCCAGCTCACCAATAGCGGGAAGTATCCCCTACGAGCAGTACTTC. Protein product: CASSPIAGSIPYEQYF. The variable domain in full, with the rest retrieved from reference TRBV18 and TRBJ2-7, is NAGVMQNPRHLVRRRGQEARLRCSPMKGHSHVYWYRQLPEEGLKFMVYLQKENIIDESGMPKERFSAEFPKEGPSILRIQQVVRGDSAAYFCASSPIAGSIPYEQYFGPGTRLTVT.

This clonotype was counted between two and nine times. The chain recombines TRBV28 with TRBJ2-3; 8 bases map to TRBD2. This CDR3 is 15 amino acids long. J gave up 1 base and V 10 bases, and 10 bases lay outside the gene matches. Germline V lookup: CDR1 MDHEN, CDR2 SYDVKM. The DNA for the CDR3 is TGTGCCATCGACCCGAGCGGGAGCGGCACAGATACGCAGTATTTT. This translates into CAIDPSGSGTDTQYF.

The chain links TRBV5-1 to TRBJ1-3, with 8 nucleotides matching TRBD1. The CDR3 extends over 16 amino acids. The ends lost 7 bases at V and 2 bases at J; junction bases unmatched: 11. Germline V CDR1 and CDR2: SGHRS, YFSETQ. CDR3 region: CASSFQGAGTGNTIYF. The DNA of the CDR3 is TGCGCCAGCTCCTTTCAGGGGGCAGGTACTGGAAACACCATATATTTT.

Many counts were recorded for this clonotype. The V gene is TRBV11-2, the J gene TRBJ2-7, with 14 positions matching TRBD2. The CDR3 sequence is 20 residues long. Germline V gene sequence: CDR1 SGHAT, CDR2 FQNNGV. The trim removed 8 bases at V and 4 bases at J, leaving 22 bases unmatched. The CDR3 reads CASDAPGGLAGEFGGYEQYF. The CDR3 coding sequence is TGTGCCAGCGATGCGCCGGGGGGACTAGCGGGAGAGTTCGGGGGTTACGAGCAGTACTTC.

The genes are TRBV19 and TRBJ2-5; possibly TRBD2 for D (5 bases). The V gene's germline CDR1 is LNHDA and CDR2 SQIVND (reference sequence). V was trimmed by 1 base and J by 1 base, leaving 13 bases between them. CDR3 length equals 16 residues. The CDR3 spells CASSIGGGATQETQYF. Written as DNA, the CDR3 is TGTGCCAGTAGTATAGGTGGAGGAGCCACCCAAGAGACCCAGTACTTC.